The 25 T cell receptor beta chains below all came from one sample that was sequenced in a study of T cells in Graves' hyperthyroidism and ophthalmopathy. It was RNA transcripts that yielded the amplified TCR beta CDR3 regions. The HTBI primer set drove a first-round RT-PCR of the TCR CDR3. TCRdb called the multiplex PCR reads again in MiXCR, with one record for every CDR3 protein. This table holds 500,000 or so distinct CDR3 sequences, 17% found once. The source material was blood. The receptors stem from a woman aged 18-30 years with Graves' ophthalmopathy.

This chain uses TRBV7-2 with TRBJ2-5, with 14 bases fitting TRBD2. CDR1 and CDR2 (germline): SGHTA, FQGNSA. V was pared by 5 bases and J by 2 bases, with 4 bases of the junction left unmatched. This CDR3 has 16 amino acids. CDR3 loop: CASSGGLAGEQETQYF. In DNA, the CDR3 is TGTGCCAGCAGCGGGGGACTAGCGGGAGAACAAGAGACCCAGTACTTC. Full variable domain (remainder filled in from reference TRBV7-2 and TRBJ2-5): GAGVSQSPSNKVTEKGKDVELRCDPISGHTALYWYRQSLGQGLEFLIYFQGNSAPDKSGLPSDRFSAERTGGSVSTLTIQRTQQEDSAVYLCASSGGLAGEQETQYFGPGTRLLVL.

This clonotype was detected many times. The chain employs TRBV3-1 and TRBJ1-1; D call uncertain. Germline V gives CDR1 LGHDT, CDR2 YNNKEL (reference sequence). V was shortened by 2 bases and J by 0 bases, with 7 bases between the two germline ends. The CDR3 is 14 amino acids. The CDR3 here is CASSQKGVNTEAFF. As DNA, the CDR3 is TGTGCCAGCAGCCAAAAGGGAGTGAACACTGAAGCTTTCTTT.

This chain links TRBV29-1 with TRBJ2-1, with no clear D. This CDR3 comprises 13 residues. Germline assignment: CDR1 SQVTM and CDR2 ANQGSEA. The V end lost 1 base, the J end lost 7 bases, and 11 bases lay between the germline ends. Here the CDR3 DNA reads TGCAGCGTTGAAGCCGACCCTGGGAATGAGCAGTTCTTC. Its translation: CSVEADPGNEQFF.

This chain uses TRBV7-2 with TRBJ2-3, with TRBD2 identical over 8 bases. The length of the CDR3 is 16 residues. Germline CDR1 and CDR2: SGHTA and FQGNSA. V was pared by 3 bases and J by 6 bases, with 11 bases of the junction left unmatched. CDR3 bases: TGTGCCAGCAGCTTTAGTCGGAGCGGGGGAATGGATACGCAGTATTTT. Translating gives CASSFSRSGGMDTQYF.

This clonotype was found many times. This chain joins TRBV5-1 and TRBJ2-1; no firm D call. The CDR3 is made up of 11 amino acids. The germline V gene encodes CDR1 SGHRS and CDR2 YFSETQ. Trimming took 4 bases from V and 7 from J, leaving 6 bases between them. CDR3 nucleotides: TGCGCCAGCAGCGTACGTAATGAGCAGTTCTTC. It encodes CASSVRNEQFF.

The chain uses TRBV6-5 and TRBJ2-1; weak D call: TRBD2 (5 bases). V was cut by 1 base and J by 1 base, with 11 bases left in between. The CDR3 runs to 16 residues. Germline CDR1 reads MNHEY; CDR2 reads SVGAGI. The CDR3 protein is CASSYWPGESYNEQFF. The CDR3 bases are TGTGCCAGCAGTTACTGGCCCGGGGAATCCTACAATGAGCAGTTCTTC.

There are many counts of this clonotype. This chain's CDR3 is CASSSGVLYGYTF. The CDR3, as DNA: TGTGCCAGCAGCTCCGGGGTTCTCTATGGCTACACCTTC. The chain recombines TRBV2 with TRBJ1-2, with D hard to call. Trimming removed 6 bases from V and 4 bases from J, with 12 bases in between. The germline V gene has CDR1 SNHLY and CDR2 FYNNEI. There are 13 residues in the CDR3.

This chain links TRBV10-2 with TRBJ1-2; D possibly corresponds to TRBD1 (6 bases). The germline V gene encodes CDR1 WSHSY and CDR2 SAAADI. V gave up 0 bases and J gave up 9 bases, with 14 bases separating them. The CDR3 runs to 14 residues. CDR3 loop: CASSESKGTSSYTF. The CDR3 region has the DNA TGCGCCAGCAGTGAGTCGAAAGGGACATCGAGCTACACCTTC.

CDR3 nucleotide sequence: TGTGCTAGTGGCCGAGGGACTAGCGGGGTAGAGACCCAGTACTTC. Amino acids: CASGRGTSGVETQYF. The chain employs TRBV7-4 and TRBJ2-5, with TRBD2 matching over 13 bases. CDR1 and CDR2 from the germline V gene are SGHVT and SQSDAQ. There are 15 residues in the CDR3.

The chain recombines TRBV5-1 with TRBJ2-3, with 11 bases identical to TRBD2. The V segment lost 1 base and the J segment 4 bases; nucleotides outside the gene matches: 5. CDR3 length: 16 residues. In germline, CDR1 is SGHRS, CDR2 YFSETQ. CDR3 DNA: TGCGCCAGCAGCTTGACTAGCGGGGGTTTCGCAGATACGCAGTATTTT. It yields the protein CASSLTSGGFADTQYF.

This clonotype was seen repeatedly, ten times or more. The chain has TRBV4-3 and TRBJ2-7; no firm D call. The germline V gene has CDR1 LGHNA and CDR2 YSLEER. Trimming stripped 1 base from V and 0 bases from J, with 7 bases between. This CDR3 has 14 amino acids. The CDR3 reads CASSQVGHSYEQYF. The DNA for the CDR3 is TGCGCCAGCAGCCAAGTAGGCCACTCCTACGAGCAGTACTTC.

This clonotype was detected a few times. This chain joins TRBV7-2 and TRBJ1-1, with a possible D match to TRBD1 (5 bases). V was pared by 3 bases and J by 6 bases, with 26 bases between. CDR1 and CDR2 from the germline V gene are SGHTA and FQGNSA. This CDR3 contains 18 residues. Written as DNA, the CDR3 is TGTGCCAGCAGCTTCCTCCCCGGACGTCCCCCCACAGGCGCTGAAGCTTTCTTT. Protein product: CASSFLPGRPPTGAEAFF. The full variable domain, its missing parts supplied by reference TRBV7-2 and TRBJ1-1, is GAGVSQSPSNKVTEKGKDVELRCDPISGHTALYWYRQSLGQGLEFLIYFQGNSAPDKSGLPSDRFSAERTGGSVSTLTIQRTQQEDSAVYLCASSFLPGRPPTGAEAFFGQGTRLTVV.

A note on this clonotype: The missing conserved phenylalanine or tryptophan at the end of this CDR3 makes a read error likely. J is TRBJ2-7 and V is TRBV18; 7 positions agree with TRBD1. Germline CDR1 reads KGHSH; CDR2 reads LQKENI. CDR3 length: 13 residues. The trim removed 5 bases at V and 3 bases at J, leaving 4 bases unmatched. CDR3 nucleotides: TGTGCCAGCTCAGGGACAGAAGACTACGAGCAGTACCTC. This sequence encodes CASSGTEDYEQYL.

This chain joins TRBV24-1 and TRBJ1-2; perhaps TRBD1 as D (6 bases). Trimming left V 9 bases short and J 3 bases short, with 13 bases between. The CDR3 sequence is 13 residues long. Germline CDR1 KGHDR, CDR2 SFDVKD. CDR3 amino acids: CATGGHTDYGYTF. The CDR3 bases are TGTGCCACCGGGGGACACACCGACTATGGCTACACCTTC.

This clonotype was detected only a few times. This chain joins TRBV4-1 and TRBJ1-1, with D maybe TRBD1 (6 bases). CDR1 and CDR2 from the germline V gene are MGHRA and YSYEKL. The germline V and J ends were trimmed by 8 bases and 11 bases, with 18 bases remaining between them. The CDR3 runs to 12 residues. The DNA for the CDR3 is TGCGCCAGCTCCGACGACAGGTTTGAGGCTTTCTTT. Translated: CASSDDRFEAFF.

This clonotype was found many times. The gene calls are TRBV7-9 and TRBJ2-3; 8 bases fit TRBD2. Germline lookup yields CDR1 SEHNR and CDR2 FQNEAQ (reference sequence). Trimming cost V 4 bases and J 5 bases; bases outside gene matches: 11. The CDR3 length is 16 residues. CDR3 DNA sequence: TGTGCCAGCAGCTCCAGACTAGCGAGATCCCTAGATACGCAGTATTTT. Its protein product is CASSSRLARSLDTQYF.

The sample holds many counts of this clonotype. V gene TRBV2 combines with J gene TRBJ1-2; D uncertain. Trimming stripped 3 bases from V and 5 bases from J, with 10 bases between. This CDR3 comprises 13 residues. Germline loops: CDR1 SNHLY, CDR2 FYNNEI. The DNA for the CDR3 is TGTGCCAGCAGTGATCGACCGGGGTATGGCTACACCTTC. Encoded protein: CASSDRPGYGYTF.

The chain joins TRBV28 to TRBJ2-5; 11 bases line up with TRBD1. From germline, CDR1 is MDHEN and CDR2 SYDVKM. V lost 8 bases to trimming and J lost 2 bases; unmatched junction nucleotides: 7. The CDR3 length is 15 residues. As DNA, the CDR3 is TGTGCCAGCTGCGGGACAGGGGGTAGGCAAGAGACCCAGTACTTC. Its protein product is CASCGTGGRQETQYF.

This clonotype was seen a few times. V and J are TRBV11-2 and TRBJ2-7; maybe TRBD1 (5 bases). CDR1 and CDR2 (germline): SGHAT, FQNNGV. Trimming cost V 0 bases and J 5 bases, with 11 bases left between them. This CDR3 comprises 14 residues. CDR3: CASSLDLRVHEQYF. The CDR3 DNA is TGTGCCAGCAGCTTAGATCTCAGGGTACACGAGCAGTACTTC.

This chain connects TRBV15 to TRBJ2-5; tentatively, D is TRBD1 or TRBD2 (5 bases each). CDR3 size: 13 residues. Germline V gives CDR1 LNHNV, CDR2 YYDKDF (reference sequence). V was trimmed by 3 bases and J by 3 bases, leaving 8 bases between them. The CDR3 region is CATSRGTEETQYF. The CDR3 DNA sequence: TGTGCCACCAGCAGGGGGACGGAAGAGACCCAGTACTTC.

This clonotype was recorded at least ten times. The chain is built from TRBV30 and TRBJ2-1, with TRBD2 as a possible D gene (5 bases). The CDR3 runs 13 residues. Germline V CDR1 and CDR2: GTSNPN, SVGIG (reference sequence). Trimming took off 0 bases at V and 6 bases at J, with 9 bases between the two ends. The CDR3 sequence is CAWSVLSGNEQFF. The CDR3 coding sequence is TGTGCCTGGAGTGTACTAAGCGGCAATGAGCAGTTCTTC.

J is TRBJ2-7 and V is TRBV20-1, with TRBD2 matching 7 bases. The CDR3 spans 14 residues. J gave up 6 bases and V 6 bases, and 14 bases lay outside the gene matches. The germline V gene encodes CDR1 DFQATT and CDR2 SNEGSKA (reference sequence). Here the CDR3 DNA reads TGCAGTGCAAAGGGACGGCGGGAGTTTATCGAGCAGTACTTC. Translated: CSAKGRREFIEQYF.

The chain combines TRBV14 with TRBJ2-7, with D possibly TRBD2 on 6 matching bases. V was clipped by 2 bases and J by 2 bases, with 10 bases between them. Germline V gene data show CDR1 as SGHDN and CDR2 as FVKESK. The CDR3 loop spans 14 amino acids. CDR3 in amino acids: CASSQPSETYEQYF. The CDR3 region has the DNA TGTGCCAGCAGCCAACCTAGCGAGACCTACGAGCAGTACTTC.

Notes on this clonotype: Relative to the germline gene, one junction end is altered; a read error may explain this. The chain recombines TRBV28 with TRBJ2-1; TRBD1 aligns across 7 bases. CDR3 length: 13 residues. CDR1 is MDHEN and CDR2 is SYDVKM in the germline V gene. The CDR3 here is CASSFSRTGEPLF. CDR3 nucleotide sequence: TGTGCCAGCAGTTTTAGTAGGACAGGCGAACCCCTTTTT.

This clonotype occurred a few times. The junction departs from the called germline gene at one end, perhaps through a read error. The V gene is TRBV24-1, the J gene TRBJ2-1, with D tentatively TRBD1 (5 bases). The CDR3 sequence is 12 residues long. Looked up from germline, CDR1 is KGHDR and CDR2 is SFDVKD. The CDR3 DNA reads as TGTGCCATCAGTGATTTTCAGGGTGAGCAGTTCTTC. Protein product: CAISDFQGEQFF.